This TCR beta chain was found in a study of beta chain features in type 1 diabetes. The authors reverse transcribed all of the isolated RNA, so sequencing captured expressed TCRB transcripts. The repertoire was sequenced with immunoSEQ multiplex PCR; TCRdb's copy has only in-frame clones and lacks some. The table shows a few hundred thousand clones, with about 11% occurring only once. CDR1 SGDLS and CDR2 YYNGEE come from the germline V gene. The CDR3 spans 17 residues. V lost 0 bases and J lost 2; bases outside the gene matches: 6. The chain employs TRBV9 and TRBJ1-3, with 9 positions matching TRBD1. The receptor comes from a woman between 25 and 40 years old in good health. Sequencing was performed on naive CD4+ T cells from blood. The CDR3 nucleotides are TGTGCCAGCAGCGTAGTAAGGACAGGGGTTACTGGAAACACCATATATTTT. It translates to CASSVVRTGVTGNTIYF.